The sample holds a few counts of the clone carrying this T cell receptor (beta chain). This record belongs to a study of T cells of healthy individuals. TCRdb reprocessed the 5' RACE reads via MiXCR and lists one record per CDR3 protein. This sample has around 63,000 distinct CDR3 sequences, with around 15% found just once. Germline V gene lookup returns CDR1 DFQATT and CDR2 SNEGSKA (reference sequence). Unmatched junction bases numbered 9, after V lost 3 bases and J lost 7 bases. The CDR3 runs to 14 residues. This TCR was recovered from a human donor in good health. This sequence joins TRBV20-1 and TRBJ1-1; 9 bases agree with TRBD1. CDR3 sequence: CSARTGGTINEAFF. The DNA for the CDR3 is TGCAGTGCTAGGACAGGGGGTACGATAAATGAAGCTTTCTTT.